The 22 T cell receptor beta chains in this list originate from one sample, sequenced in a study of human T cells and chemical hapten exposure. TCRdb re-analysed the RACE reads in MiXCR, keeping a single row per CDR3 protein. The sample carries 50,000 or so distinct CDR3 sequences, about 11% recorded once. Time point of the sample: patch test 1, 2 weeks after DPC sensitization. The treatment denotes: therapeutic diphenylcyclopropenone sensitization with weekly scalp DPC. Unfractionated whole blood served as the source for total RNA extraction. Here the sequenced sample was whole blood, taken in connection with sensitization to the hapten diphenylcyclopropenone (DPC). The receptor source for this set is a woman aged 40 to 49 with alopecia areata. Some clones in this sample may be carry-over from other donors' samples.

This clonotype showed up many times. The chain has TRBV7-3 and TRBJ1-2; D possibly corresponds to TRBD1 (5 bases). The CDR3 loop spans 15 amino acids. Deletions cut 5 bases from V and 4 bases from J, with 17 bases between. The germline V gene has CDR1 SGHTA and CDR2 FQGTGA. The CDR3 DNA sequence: TGTGCCAGCAGCCAAGACGGGCAGGGTCTCTATGGCTACACCTTC. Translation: CASSQDGQGLYGYTF.

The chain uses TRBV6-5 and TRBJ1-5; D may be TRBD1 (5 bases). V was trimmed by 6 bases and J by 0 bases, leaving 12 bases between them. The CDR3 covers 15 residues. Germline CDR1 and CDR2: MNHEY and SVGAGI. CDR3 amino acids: CASRRDSYSNQPQHF. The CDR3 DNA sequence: TGTGCCAGCAGGCGCGACAGCTATAGCAATCAGCCCCAGCATTTT.

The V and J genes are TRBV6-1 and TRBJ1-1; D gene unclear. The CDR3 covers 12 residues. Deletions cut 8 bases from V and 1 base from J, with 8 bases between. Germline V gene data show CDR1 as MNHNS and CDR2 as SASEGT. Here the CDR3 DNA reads TGTGCCAGCTCTCCCCGGAACACTGAAGCTTTCTTT. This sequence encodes CASSPRNTEAFF.

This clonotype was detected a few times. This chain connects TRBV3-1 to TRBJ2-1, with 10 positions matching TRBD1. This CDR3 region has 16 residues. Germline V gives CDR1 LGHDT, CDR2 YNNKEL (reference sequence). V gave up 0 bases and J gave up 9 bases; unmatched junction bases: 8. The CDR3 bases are TGTGCCAGCAGCCAAGATTCGACAGGGGGCAGCGGTGAGCAGTTCTTC. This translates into CASSQDSTGGSGEQFF.

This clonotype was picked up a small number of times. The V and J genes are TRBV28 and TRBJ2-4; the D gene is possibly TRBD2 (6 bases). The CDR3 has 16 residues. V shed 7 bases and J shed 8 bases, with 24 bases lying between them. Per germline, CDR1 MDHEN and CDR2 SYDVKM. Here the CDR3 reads CASTLEAMAGRDIQYF. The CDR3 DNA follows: TGTGCCAGCACCCTAGAGGCCATGGCGGGACGGGACATTCAGTACTTC.

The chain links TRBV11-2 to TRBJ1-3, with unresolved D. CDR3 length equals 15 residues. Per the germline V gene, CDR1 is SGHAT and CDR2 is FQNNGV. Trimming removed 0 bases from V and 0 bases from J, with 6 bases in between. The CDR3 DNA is TGTGCCAGCAGCTTAGAGGAATACTCTGGAAACACCATATATTTT. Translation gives CASSLEEYSGNTIYF.

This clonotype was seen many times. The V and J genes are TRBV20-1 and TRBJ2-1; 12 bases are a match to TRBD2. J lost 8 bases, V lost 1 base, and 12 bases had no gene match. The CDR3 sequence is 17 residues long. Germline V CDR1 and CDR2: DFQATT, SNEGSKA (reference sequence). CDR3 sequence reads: CSARVSPRTSGTHEQFF. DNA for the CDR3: TGCAGTGCTAGAGTTTCCCCCAGGACTAGCGGGACCCATGAGCAGTTCTTC.

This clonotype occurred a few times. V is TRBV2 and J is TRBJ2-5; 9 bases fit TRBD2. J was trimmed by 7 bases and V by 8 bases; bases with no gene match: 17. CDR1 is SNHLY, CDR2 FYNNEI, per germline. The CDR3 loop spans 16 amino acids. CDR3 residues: CASRSGTSPSPGTQYF. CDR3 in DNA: TGTGCCAGCCGATCCGGGACTAGCCCCTCGCCGGGGACCCAGTACTTC.

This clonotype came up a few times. The chain's CDR3 is CASSVSSETQYF. In DNA form, the CDR3 reads TGTGCCAGCAGCGTGAGCTCAGAGACCCAGTACTTC. The chain carries TRBV12-3 or TRBV12-4 and TRBJ2-5, with D uncertain. V lost 6 bases, J lost 4 bases, and 9 bases lay in between. CDR3 length equals 12 residues.

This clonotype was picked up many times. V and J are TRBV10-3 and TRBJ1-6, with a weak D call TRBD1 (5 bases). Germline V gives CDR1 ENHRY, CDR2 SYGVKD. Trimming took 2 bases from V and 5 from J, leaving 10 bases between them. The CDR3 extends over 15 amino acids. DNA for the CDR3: TGTGCCATCAGTGAGCCGGGACTCAATAATTCACCCCTCCACTTT. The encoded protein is CAISEPGLNNSPLHF.

Written as DNA, the CDR3 is TGCAGTGCTAGAGATGGGTTAGCGGGAGAGGCAGATACGCAGTATTTT. It codes for CSARDGLAGEADTQYF. V is TRBV20-1 and J is TRBJ2-3; 9 bases are a match to TRBD2. This CDR3 contains 16 residues. Trimming removed 0 bases from V and 4 bases from J; junction bases left unmatched: 8. Germline V gene sequence: CDR1 DFQATT, CDR2 SNEGSKA (reference sequence).

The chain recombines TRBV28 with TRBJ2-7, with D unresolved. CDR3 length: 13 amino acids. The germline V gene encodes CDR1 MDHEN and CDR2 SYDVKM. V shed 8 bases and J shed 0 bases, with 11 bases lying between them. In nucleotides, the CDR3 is TGTGCCAGCCGCGCACCGGTCTCCTACGAGCAGTACTTC. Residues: CASRAPVSYEQYF.

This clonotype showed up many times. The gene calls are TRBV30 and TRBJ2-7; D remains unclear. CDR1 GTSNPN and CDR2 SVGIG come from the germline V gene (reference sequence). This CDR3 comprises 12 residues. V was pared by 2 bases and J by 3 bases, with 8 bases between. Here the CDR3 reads CAWSPTFYEQYF. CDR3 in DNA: TGTGCCTGGAGTCCCACCTTCTACGAGCAGTACTTC.

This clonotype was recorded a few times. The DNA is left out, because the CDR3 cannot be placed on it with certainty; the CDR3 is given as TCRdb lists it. The CDR3 sequence is CASTSGGGPSSYNEQFF. The V and J genes are TRBV19 and TRBJ2-1; the D call of TRBD2 is as the table states it, not checked on the DNA. Germline loops: CDR1 LNHDA, CDR2 SQIVND (reference sequence). Termini included, the CDR3 measures 17 amino acids.

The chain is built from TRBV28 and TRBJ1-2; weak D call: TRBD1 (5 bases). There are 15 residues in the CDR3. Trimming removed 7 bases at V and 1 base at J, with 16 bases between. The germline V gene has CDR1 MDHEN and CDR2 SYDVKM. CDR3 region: CASTRAGVLNYGYTF. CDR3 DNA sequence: TGTGCCAGCACCCGTGCGGGGGTCCTTAACTATGGCTACACCTTC.

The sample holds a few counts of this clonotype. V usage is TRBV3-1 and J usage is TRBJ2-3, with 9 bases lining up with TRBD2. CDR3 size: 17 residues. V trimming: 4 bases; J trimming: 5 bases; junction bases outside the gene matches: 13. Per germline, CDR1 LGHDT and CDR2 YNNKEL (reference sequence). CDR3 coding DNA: TGTGCCAGCAGCCCCCCCAGCGGGAGGCCTTCTGGAGATACGCAGTATTTT. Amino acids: CASSPPSGRPSGDTQYF.

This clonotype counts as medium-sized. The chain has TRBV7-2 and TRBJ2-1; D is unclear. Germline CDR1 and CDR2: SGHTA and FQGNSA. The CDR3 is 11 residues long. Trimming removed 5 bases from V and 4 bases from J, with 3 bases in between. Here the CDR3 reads CASSPYNEQFF. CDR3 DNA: TGTGCCAGCAGCCCTTACAATGAGCAGTTCTTC.

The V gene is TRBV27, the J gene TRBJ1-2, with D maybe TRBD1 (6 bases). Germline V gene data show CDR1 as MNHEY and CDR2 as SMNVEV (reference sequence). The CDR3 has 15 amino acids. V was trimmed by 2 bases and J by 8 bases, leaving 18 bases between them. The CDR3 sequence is CASSLRGGGRWGYTF. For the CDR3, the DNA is TGTGCCAGCAGTTTAAGGGGAGGGGGGCGCTGGGGCTACACCTTC.

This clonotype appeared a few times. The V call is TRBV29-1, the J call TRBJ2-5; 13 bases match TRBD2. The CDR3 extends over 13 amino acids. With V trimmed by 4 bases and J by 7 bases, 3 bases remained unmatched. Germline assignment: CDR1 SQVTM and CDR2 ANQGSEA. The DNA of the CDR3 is TGCAGCGTTGGGACTAGCGGGAGCCGGACCCAGTACTTC. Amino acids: CSVGTSGSRTQYF.

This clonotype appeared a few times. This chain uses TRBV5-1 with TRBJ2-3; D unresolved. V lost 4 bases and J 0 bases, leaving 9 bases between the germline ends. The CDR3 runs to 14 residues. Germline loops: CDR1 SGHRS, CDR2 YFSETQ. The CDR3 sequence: CASSPYVSTDTQYF. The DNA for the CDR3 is TGCGCCAGCAGCCCGTACGTTAGCACAGATACGCAGTATTTT.

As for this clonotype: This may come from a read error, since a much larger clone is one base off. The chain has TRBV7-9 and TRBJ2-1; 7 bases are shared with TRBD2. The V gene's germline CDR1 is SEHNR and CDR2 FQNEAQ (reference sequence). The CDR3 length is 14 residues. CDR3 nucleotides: TGTCCCAGCAGCCTTGGGGCGGGGGTCGGTGAGCAGTTCTTC. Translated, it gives CPSSLGAGVGEQFF.

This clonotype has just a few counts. The CDR3 sequence is CASSSSDEQYF. In DNA form, the CDR3 reads TGTGCCAGCAGCTCGAGTGACGAGCAGTACTTC. V is TRBV7-6 and J is TRBJ2-7; D is unresolved. This CDR3 has 11 residues. Germline CDR1 and CDR2: SGHVS and FNYEAQ. V dropped 4 bases and J dropped 5 bases, with 6 bases sitting between them.